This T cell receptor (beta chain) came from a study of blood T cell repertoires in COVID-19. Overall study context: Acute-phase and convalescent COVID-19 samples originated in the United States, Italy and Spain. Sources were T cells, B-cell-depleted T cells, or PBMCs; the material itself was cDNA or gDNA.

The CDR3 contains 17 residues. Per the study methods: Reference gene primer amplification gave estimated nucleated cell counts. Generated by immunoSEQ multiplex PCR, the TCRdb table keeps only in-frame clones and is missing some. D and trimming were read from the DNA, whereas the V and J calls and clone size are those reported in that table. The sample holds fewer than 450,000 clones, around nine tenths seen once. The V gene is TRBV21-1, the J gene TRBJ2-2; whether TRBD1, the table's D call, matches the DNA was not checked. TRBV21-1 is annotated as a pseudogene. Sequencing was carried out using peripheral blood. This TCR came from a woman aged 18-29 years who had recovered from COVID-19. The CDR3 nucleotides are TGTGCCAGCAGCCCTAAGGACAGGGAAATTTCCACCGGGGAGCTGTTTTTT. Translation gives CASSPKDREISTGELFF.